This T cell receptor beta chain was captured in a study of blood T cell repertoires in COVID-19. Overall study: Material from acute and convalescent COVID-19 was sourced from the United States, Italy and Spain. The analysed material was cDNA or gDNA that came from T cells, B-cell-depleted T cells, or PBMCs.

Original processing notes: Amplification from reference gene primers served as the basis for estimated nucleated cell counts. The repertoire was sequenced with immunoSEQ multiplex PCR; TCRdb's copy has only in-frame clones and lacks some. The V and J calls and clone size were taken over from that table, and D and trimming were inferred from the DNA. This sample has more than 200,000 clones, with approximately 86% found just once. In germline, CDR1 is DFQATT, CDR2 SNEGSKA (reference sequence). V was clipped by 3 bases and J by 3 bases, with 4 bases between them. The CDR3 has 11 residues. This TCR was recovered from a human donor in a cohort sampled during active COVID-19. Input material: peripheral blood. This chain connects TRBV20-1 to TRBJ2-3; unclear D gene. This chain's CDR3 is CSASSTDTQYF. Here the CDR3 DNA reads TGCAGTGCTAGCTCTACAGATACGCAGTATTTT.